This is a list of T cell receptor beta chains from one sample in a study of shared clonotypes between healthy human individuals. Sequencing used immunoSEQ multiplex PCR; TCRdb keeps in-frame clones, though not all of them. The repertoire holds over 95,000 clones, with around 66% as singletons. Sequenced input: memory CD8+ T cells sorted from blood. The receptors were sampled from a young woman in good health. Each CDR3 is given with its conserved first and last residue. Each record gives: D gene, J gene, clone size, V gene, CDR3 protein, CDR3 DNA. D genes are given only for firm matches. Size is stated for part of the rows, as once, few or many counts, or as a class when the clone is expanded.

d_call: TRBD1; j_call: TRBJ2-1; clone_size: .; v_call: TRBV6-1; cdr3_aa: CASSEAAGTGGNEQFF; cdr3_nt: TGTGCCAGCAGTGAAGCGGCTGGGACAGGTGGCAATGAGCAGTTCTTC
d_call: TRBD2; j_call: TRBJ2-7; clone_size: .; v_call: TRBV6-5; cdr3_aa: CASSYSTSGYEQYF; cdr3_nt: TGTGCCAGCAGTTACTCTACTAGCGGCTACGAGCAGTACTTC
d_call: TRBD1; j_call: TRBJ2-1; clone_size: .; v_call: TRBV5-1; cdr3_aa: CASSPTGVPYNEQFF; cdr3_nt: TGCGCCAGCAGCCCAACAGGGGTCCCCTACAATGAGCAGTTCTTC
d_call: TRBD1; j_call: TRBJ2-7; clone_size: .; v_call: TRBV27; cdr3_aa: CASSLPGTGQYEQYF; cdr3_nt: TGTGCCAGCAGTTTACCCGGGACAGGGCAGTACGAGCAGTACTTC
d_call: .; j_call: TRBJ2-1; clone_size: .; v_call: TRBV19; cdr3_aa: CASSPASGKEYNEQFF; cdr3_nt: TGTGCCAGTAGTCCAGCGTCAGGGAAAGAATACAATGAGCAGTTCTTC
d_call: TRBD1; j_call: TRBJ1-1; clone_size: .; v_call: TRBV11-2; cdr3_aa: CASSTRQGGGVGEAFF; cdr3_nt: TGTGCCAGCAGCACCCGACAGGGCGGCGGTGTGGGTGAAGCTTTCTTT
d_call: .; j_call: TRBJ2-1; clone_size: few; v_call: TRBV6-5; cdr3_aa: CASSAVDEQFF; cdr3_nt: TGTGCCAGCAGTGCAGTCGATGAGCAGTTCTTC
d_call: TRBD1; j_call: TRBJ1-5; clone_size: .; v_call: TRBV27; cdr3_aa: CASSTGTAISNQPQHF; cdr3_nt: TGTGCCAGCAGTACCGGGACAGCGATTAGCAATCAGCCCCAGCATTTT
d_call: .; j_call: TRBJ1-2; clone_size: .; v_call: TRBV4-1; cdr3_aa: CASSQEGAAYGYTF; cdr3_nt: TGCGCCAGCAGCCAAGAAGGGGCGGCCTATGGCTACACCTTC
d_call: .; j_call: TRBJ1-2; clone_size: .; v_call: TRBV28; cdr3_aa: CASSPLGQGLNYGYTF; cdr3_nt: TGTGCCAGCAGCCCCCTAGGGCAGGGGCTTAACTATGGCTACACCTTC
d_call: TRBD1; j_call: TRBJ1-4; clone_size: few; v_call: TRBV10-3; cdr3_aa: CAIGLTGEVNEKLFF; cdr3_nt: TGTGCCATCGGGCTTACAGGGGAAGTTAATGAAAAACTGTTTTTT
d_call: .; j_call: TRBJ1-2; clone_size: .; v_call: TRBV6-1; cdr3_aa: CASSVGGENHDYTF; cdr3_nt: TGTGCCAGCAGTGTGGGAGGGGAGAATCATGACTACACCTTC
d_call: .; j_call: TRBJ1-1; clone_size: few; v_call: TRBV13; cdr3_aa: CASSLEGAGTEAFF; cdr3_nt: TGTGCCAGCAGCTTAGAAGGTGCTGGCACTGAAGCTTTCTTT
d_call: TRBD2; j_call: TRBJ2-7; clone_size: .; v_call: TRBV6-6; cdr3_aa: CASSPTSGARYEQYF; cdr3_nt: TGTGCCAGCAGTCCGACTAGCGGGGCGAGATACGAGCAGTACTTC
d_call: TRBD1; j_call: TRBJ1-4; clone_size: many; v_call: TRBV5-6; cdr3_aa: CASSRGTGGADEKLFF; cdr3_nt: TGTGCCAGCAGCAGAGGGACAGGGGGCGCAGATGAAAAACTGTTTTTT
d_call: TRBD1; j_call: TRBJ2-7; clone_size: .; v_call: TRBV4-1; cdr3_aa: CASSPSSARQGRGEQYF; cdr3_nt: TGCGCCAGCAGCCCTAGTTCGGCCCGACAGGGAAGGGGCGAGCAGTACTTC
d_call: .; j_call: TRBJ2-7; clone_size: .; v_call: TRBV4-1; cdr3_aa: CASSQGLADYYEQYF; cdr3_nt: TGCGCCAGCAGCCAAGGACTGGCAGATTACTACGAGCAGTACTTC
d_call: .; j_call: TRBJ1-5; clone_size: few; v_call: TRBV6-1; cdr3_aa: CASNPRTLNQPQHF; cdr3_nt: TGTGCCAGCAACCCTCGGACCTTAAATCAGCCCCAGCATTTT
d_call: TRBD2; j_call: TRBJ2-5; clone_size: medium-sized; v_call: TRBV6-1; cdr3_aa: CASSEWTSAQETQYF; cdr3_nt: TGTGCCAGCAGTGAATGGACTAGCGCTCAAGAGACCCAGTACTTC
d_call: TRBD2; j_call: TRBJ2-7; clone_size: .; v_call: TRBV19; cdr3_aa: CASSKGLAGYEQYF; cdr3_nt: TGTGCCAGTAGTAAGGGACTAGCGGGTTACGAGCAGTACTTC
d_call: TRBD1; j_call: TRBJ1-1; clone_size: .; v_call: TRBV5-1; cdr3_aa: CASNQGTVATEAFF; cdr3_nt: TGCGCCAGCAATCAGGGGACAGTTGCCACTGAAGCTTTCTTT
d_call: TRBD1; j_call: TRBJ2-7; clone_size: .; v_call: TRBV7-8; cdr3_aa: CASSEDREDPYEQYF; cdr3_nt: TGTGCCAGCAGTGAGGACAGGGAAGATCCCTACGAGCAGTACTTC
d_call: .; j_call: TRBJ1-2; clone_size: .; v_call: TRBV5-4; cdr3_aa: CASSLQRRAGYGYTF; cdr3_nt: TGTGCCAGCAGCTTGCAACGTCGGGCGGGATATGGCTACACCTTC
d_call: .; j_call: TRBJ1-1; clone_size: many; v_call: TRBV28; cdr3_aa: CASSSIQASQMNTEAFF; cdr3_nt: TGTGCCAGCAGTTCGATTCAGGCGTCCCAGATGAACACTGAAGCTTTCTTT
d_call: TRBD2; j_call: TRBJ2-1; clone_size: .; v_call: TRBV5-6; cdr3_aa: CASSRTSGMLHNEQFF; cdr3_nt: TGTGCCAGCAGCAGGACTAGCGGGATGTTACACAATGAGCAGTTCTTC
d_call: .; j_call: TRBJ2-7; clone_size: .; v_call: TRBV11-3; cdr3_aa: CASSLDNPGPTHYEQYF; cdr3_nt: TGTGCCAGCAGCTTAGATAACCCGGGACCCACCCACTACGAGCAGTACTTC